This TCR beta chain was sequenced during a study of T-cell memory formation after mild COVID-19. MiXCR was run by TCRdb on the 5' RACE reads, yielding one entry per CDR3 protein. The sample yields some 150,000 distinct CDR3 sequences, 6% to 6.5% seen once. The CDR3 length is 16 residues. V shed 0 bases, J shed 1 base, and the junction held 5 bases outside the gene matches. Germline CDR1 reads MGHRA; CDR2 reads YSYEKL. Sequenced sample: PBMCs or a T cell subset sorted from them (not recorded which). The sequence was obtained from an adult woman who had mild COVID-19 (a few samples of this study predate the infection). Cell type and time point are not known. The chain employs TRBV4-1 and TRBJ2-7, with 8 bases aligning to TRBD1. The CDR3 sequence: CASSQDLNRGSYEQYF. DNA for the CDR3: TGCGCCAGCAGCCAAGATCTTAACAGGGGGTCCTACGAGCAGTACTTC.